This record covers a single T cell receptor beta chain. Its specific antigen is unknown. No base quality information exists; no much larger clone differs at one position. The data were taken from a study of blood T cells in healthy people across ages (dated by TCRdb to 2014 to 2015). Background on the whole study: Template switching captured roughly one uniquely barcoded TCR beta cDNA molecule per two T cells in model experiments. Age-related changes in TCR beta repertoire diversity were measured in the study by deep sequencing normalized with unique cDNA molecular identifiers. The donors were divided into four age groups: young (average about 15 years), middle-aged (about 41), aged (under 70) and long-lived (nearly 85). To avoid experimental bias, donors of different ages were spread randomly across the sequencing lanes. For two donors (one aged 18 to 30 and one aged 80 or older), the study analyzed two additional independent replicas of 1 million unique cDNA reads from the same blood draw. Here is what the overall study found, with its caveats: As age increased, observed TCR beta diversity per million T cells dropped in a roughly linear way, and a significant reduction was already evident by age about 36. Since profiling was done on bulk unsorted PBMCs, naive and antigen-experienced compartments could not be conclusively compared. There was a strong correlation between observed TCR beta diversity and the percentage of naive T cells measured by flow cytometry. Compared with the aged group, the long-lived group had more naive CD4+ T cells, fewer expanded clones and increased TCR diversity, suggesting age selection. Estimates of total diversity based on one million sequenced T cells were regarded as lower bounds and as underestimates. Because the CMV infection status of the donors was unknown, age-related changes in expanded clonotypes may potentially have been confounded.

V is pruned by 11 bases and J by 7 bases, leaving 10 bases of the junction without a gene match. Measured from the cysteine to the phenylalanine, the CDR3 is 13 residues long. CDR3 DNA is the only sequence kept; it has 39 bases, read in frame from the first base. For CDR1 and CDR2, the germline V gene lists SGHVS and FQNEAQ. Library preparation used 5' RACE. This sample was sequenced with an Illumina HiSeq 2500. A second PCR of roughly 6 to 11 cycles was run with a J-beta primer mix and a sample-barcoded 5' primer. Each TCR beta cDNA molecule received a unique molecular identifier from a template-switch 5' adaptor carrying 12 random nucleotides. Each sample yielded at least 2.5 million CDR3-containing paired-end reads. First-strand cDNA was synthesized from all RNA with the Mint cDNA synthesis kit, primed by a TRBC-specific oligonucleotide. All cDNA was treated with uracil-DNA glycosylase and then went through a first 18-cycle PCR with the universal primers M1SS and BC2_uni_R. Per the authors' processing: Normalization of each sample was performed by random selection of 1 million high-quality reads, each carrying a distinct molecular identifier. Reads sharing molecular identifiers were discarded rather than binned into consensus sequences. MiTCR, run with a Q25 quality threshold and the strictest error-elimination algorithm, handled CDR3 identification, clonotype clustering and error correction. Lower-bound total TCR beta diversity was estimated with a nonparametric unseen species model using Euler transformation. Using fastp trimming at Q25 and MiXCR clonotype assembly, TCRdb reanalyzed the public sequencing data and kept in-frame beta chains. For every CDR3 protein sequence, its rows merge into one entry that carries the most common genes and DNA. The V and J calls and clone size come from TCRdb's table, not from the authors' own analysis. The sample table shows about 2 million distinct CDR3 sequences, and roughly 49% are seen once. Of the sample, less than 2.5% is held by the ten largest clones.

The approximately 41 donors, aged about 6 to 95 years, were systemically healthy Caucasian individuals from Russia. Each donor gave about 9.8 milliliters of peripheral blood, drawn into EDTA-treated Vacutainer tubes. Ficoll-Paque density-gradient centrifugation was used to isolate PBMCs, with at least 7 million per sample. Total RNA was extracted from PBMCs with Trizol reagent, with at least 5.5 micrograms obtained per sample. Naive CD45RAhigh/CD27high T cell percentages were measured by flow cytometry on a PBMC aliquot from every donor. The rearrangement joined TRBV7-8 to TRBJ2-3, with 9 junctional bases fitting TRBD2. This TCR was sampled from a middle-aged woman in good health. Input material: blood. The CDR3 in this case is CALGAGGQYTQYF. The sequence in DNA is TGTGCCTTGGGGGCGGGGGGGCAATATACGCAGTATTTT.